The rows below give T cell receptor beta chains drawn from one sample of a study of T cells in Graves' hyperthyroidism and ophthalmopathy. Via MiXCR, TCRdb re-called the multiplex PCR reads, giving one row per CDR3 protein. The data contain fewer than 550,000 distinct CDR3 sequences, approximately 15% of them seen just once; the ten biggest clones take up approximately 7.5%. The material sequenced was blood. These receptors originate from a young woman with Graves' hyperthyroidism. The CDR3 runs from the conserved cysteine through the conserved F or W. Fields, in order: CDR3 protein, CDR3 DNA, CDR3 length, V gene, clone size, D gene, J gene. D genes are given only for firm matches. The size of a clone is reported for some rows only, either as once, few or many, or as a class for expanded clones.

CASSTYGGAETQYF TGTGCCAGTAGTACTTACGGGGGAGCTGAGACCCAGTACTTC 14 TRBV19 - - TRBJ2-5
CASSSTDTGELFF TGTGCCAGCAGCTCGACAGATACCGGGGAGCTGTTTTTT 13 TRBV5-6 many - TRBJ2-2
CSAKPIVVDTQYF TGCAGTGCTAAACCTATAGTGGTAGATACGCAGTATTTT 13 TRBV20-1 many - TRBJ2-3
CASSDGAGAQETQYF TGTGCCAGCAGTGACGGGGCAGGAGCCCAAGAGACCCAGTACTTC 15 TRBV6-1 few - TRBJ2-5
CSALLETQYF TGCAGCGCCCTGTTGGAGACCCAGTACTTC 10 TRBV20-1 many - TRBJ2-5
CASSFNGLADNEQFF TGTGCCAGCAGTTTTAACGGGCTAGCGGATAATGAGCAGTTCTTC 15 TRBV12-3/TRBV12-4 many TRBD2 TRBJ2-1
CASQGLAGRNEQFF TGTGCCAGCCAGGGCCTAGCCGGACGCAATGAGCAGTTCTTC 14 TRBV2 many - TRBJ2-1
CATSRGRGGRGSYEQYF TGTGCCACCAGCAGAGGAAGGGGGGGCAGGGGATCCTACGAGCAGTACTTC 17 TRBV15 many - TRBJ2-7
CASRTSGGAGNEQFF TGTGCCAGCAGAACTAGCGGGGGGGCCGGCAATGAGCAGTTCTTC 15 TRBV27 - TRBD2 TRBJ2-1
CAWSVEKLEQYF TGTGCCTGGAGTGTAGAAAAGCTCGAGCAGTACTTC 12 TRBV30 once - TRBJ2-7
CASSGSLAGAGGTQYF TGTGCCAGCAGTGGGTCCCTAGCGGGGGCGGGGGGGACCCAGTACTTC 16 TRBV6-1 - TRBD2 TRBJ2-5
CASSSPRISGANVLTF TGTGCCAGCAGTTCCCCTCGGATCTCTGGGGCCAACGTCCTGACTTTC 16 TRBV28 many - TRBJ2-6
CAWDGGEGTQYF TGTGCCTGGGACGGAGGGGAGGGTACGCAGTATTTT 12 TRBV30 many TRBD2 TRBJ2-3
CASSYRGPGTDTQYF TGTGCCAGCAGTTACAGAGGGCCGGGCACAGATACGCAGTATTTT 15 TRBV6-5 - - TRBJ2-3
CSAEPGGLRGKLFF TGCAGTGCGGAGCCGGGGGGCTTAAGAGGAAAACTGTTTTTT 14 TRBV20-1 few - TRBJ1-4
CASSQDTAGKGETQYF TGTGCCAGCAGCCAAGATACTGCAGGGAAGGGAGAGACCCAGTACTTC 16 TRBV4-2 many - TRBJ2-5
CASSLGPNYSYEQYF TGTGCCAGCAGCCTCGGACCGAATTACTCCTACGAGCAGTACTTC 15 TRBV12-3/TRBV12-4 many - TRBJ2-7
CASSPTSARQDTEAFF TGTGCCAGCAGCCCCACCTCGGCCCGCCAGGACACTGAAGCTTTCTTT 16 TRBV7-3 - - TRBJ1-1
CASSPLGGKRPDTQYF TGTGCCAGCAGTCCTCTAGGGGGCAAACGTCCAGATACGCAGTATTTT 16 TRBV7-3 many TRBD1 TRBJ2-3
CASRRNEQYF TGTGCCAGCAGGCGGAACGAGCAGTACTTC 10 TRBV2 many - TRBJ2-7
CASSLGGLYYSPLHF TGCGCCAGCAGCCTAGGAGGGTTGTATTATTCACCCCTCCACTTT 15 TRBV5-1 - - TRBJ1-6
CAWSVSNTIYF TGTGCCTGGAGTGTAAGCAACACCATATATTTT 11 TRBV30 many - TRBJ1-3
CASSEGVRGSRYNSPLHF TGTGCCAGCAGTGAAGGGGTTCGAGGGTCCCGCTATAATTCACCCCTCCACTTT 18 TRBV6-1 many - TRBJ1-6